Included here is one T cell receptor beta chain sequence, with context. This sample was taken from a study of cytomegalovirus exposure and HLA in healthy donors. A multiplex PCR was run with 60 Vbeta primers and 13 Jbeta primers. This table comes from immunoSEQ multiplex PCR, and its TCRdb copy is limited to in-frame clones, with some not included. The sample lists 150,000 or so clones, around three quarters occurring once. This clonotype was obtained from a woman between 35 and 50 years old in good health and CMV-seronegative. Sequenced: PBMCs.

The CDR3 DNA reads TGTGCCAGCAGTTTAGCGCAGGGCAGGCAAGAGACCCAGTACTTC. It encodes CASSLAQGRQETQYF. The chain employs TRBV27 and TRBJ2-5; D is perhaps TRBD1 (5 bases). From germline, CDR1 is MNHEY and CDR2 SMNVEV (reference sequence). This CDR3 is built from 15 residues. V lost 2 bases to trimming and J lost 2 bases, with 12 bases between them.